Below, one TCR beta chain is given with its context. Its antigen is unknown. A sample-barcoded 5' primer and a J-beta primer mix were used in a second PCR of roughly 6 to 11 cycles. Every sample produced at least 3 million CDR3-containing paired-end reads. Each CDR3 protein gets one entry after TCRdb re-called the 5' RACE reads with MiXCR. The sample lists 1,500,000 or so distinct CDR3 sequences, roughly 43% occurring once. The data derive from a study of blood T cells in healthy people across ages. Findings and caveats of the study: The unsorted PBMCs prevented any conclusive comparison of naive versus antigen-experienced cells.

The germline gives CDR1 MNHEY, CDR2 SMNVEV (reference sequence). The CDR3 totals 15 residues. The V segment lost 5 bases and the J segment 4 bases; nucleotides outside the gene matches: 4. Sample: blood. The genes are TRBV27 and TRBJ2-2; TRBD2 aligns across 10 bases. This receptor was obtained from a woman between 18 and 30 years old in good health. The CDR3 protein is CASSHQRGGTGELFF. In nucleotides, the CDR3 is TGTGCCAGCAGTCATCAGCGGGGGGGCACCGGGGAGCTGTTTTTT.